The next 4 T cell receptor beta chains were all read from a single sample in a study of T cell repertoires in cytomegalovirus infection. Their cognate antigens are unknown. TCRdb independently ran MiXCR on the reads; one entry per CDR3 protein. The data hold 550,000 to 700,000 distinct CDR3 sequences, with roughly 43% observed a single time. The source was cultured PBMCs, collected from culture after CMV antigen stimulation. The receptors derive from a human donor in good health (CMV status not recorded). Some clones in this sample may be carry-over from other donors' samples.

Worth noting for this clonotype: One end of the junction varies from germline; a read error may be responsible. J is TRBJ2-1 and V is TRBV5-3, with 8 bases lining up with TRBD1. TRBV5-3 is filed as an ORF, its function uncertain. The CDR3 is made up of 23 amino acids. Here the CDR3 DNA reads TGTGCCAGCAGCTGGAACCCCACGCTTGGACAGGGCTATCGGTCGTCGAGATACAATGAGCAGTTCTTC. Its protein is CASSWNPTLGQGYRSSRYNEQFF.

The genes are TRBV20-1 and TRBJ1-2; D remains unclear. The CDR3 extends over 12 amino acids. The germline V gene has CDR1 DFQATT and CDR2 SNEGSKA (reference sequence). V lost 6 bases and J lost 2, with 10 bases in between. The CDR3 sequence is CSAERENYGYTF. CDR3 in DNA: TGCAGTGCCGAGAGAGAAAACTATGGCTACACCTTC.

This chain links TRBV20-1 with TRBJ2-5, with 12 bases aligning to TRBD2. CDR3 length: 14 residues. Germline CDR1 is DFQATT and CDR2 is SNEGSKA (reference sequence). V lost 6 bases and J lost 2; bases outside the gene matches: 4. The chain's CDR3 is CSATSGGPQETQYF. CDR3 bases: TGCAGTGCCACTAGCGGGGGGCCTCAAGAGACCCAGTACTTC.

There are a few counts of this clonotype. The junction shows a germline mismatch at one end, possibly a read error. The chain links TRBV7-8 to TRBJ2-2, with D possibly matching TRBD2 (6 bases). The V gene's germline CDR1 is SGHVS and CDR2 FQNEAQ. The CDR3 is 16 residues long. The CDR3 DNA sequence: TGTGCCAGCAACTTAGGGTACGGGAGGAACACCGGGGAGCTGTTTTTT. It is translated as CASNLGYGRNTGELFF. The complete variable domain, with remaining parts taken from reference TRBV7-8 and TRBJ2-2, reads GAGVSQSPRYKVAKRGQDVALRCDPISGHVSLFWYQQALGQGPEFLTYFQNEAQLDKSGLPSDRFFAERPEGSVSTLKIQRTQQEDSAVYLCASNLGYGRNTGELFFGEGSRLTVL.